This TCR beta chain was identified during a study of blood T cell repertoires in COVID-19 (dated by TCRdb to 2020 to 2021). With regard to the full study: Collaborator samples came from the United States, Italy and Spain and covered acute and convalescent phases of COVID-19. The material from the prospective study consisted of cDNA or gDNA derived from T cells, B-cell-depleted T cells, or PBMCs. Subjects who had been exposed to COVID-19, were actively infected with it, or had recovered from it provided the deeply sampled blood TCRbeta repertoires that made up the dataset. The repertoires were released in a freely available public database intended as a resource for research on the immune response to SARS-CoV-2. The samples were drawn from the first 160 participants of the ongoing ImmuneRACE study and from about 1,200 subjects provided by 6 global collaborators. The sample metadata nearly always contained a de-identified subject ID, COVID-19 status, age in years and sex. Where HLA class I and class II types were available, the types were taken from metadata supplied by the sample provider, not from assay-based typing.

V is pruned by 4 bases and J by 1 base, leaving 5 bases of the junction without a gene match. CDR1 LNHDA and CDR2 SQIVND were looked up in the germline V gene (reference sequence). From the cysteine up to the phenylalanine, the CDR3 has a length of 15 residues. Only the CDR3 part of the read is kept: 45 bases, read in frame from the first base. Samples from volunteer blood donors who had recovered from COVID-19 were contributed by a second Seattle source. Whole blood was collected in K2EDTA tubes by collaborating institutions according to the institutions' own protocols. For TCRbeta analysis, collaborators shipped samples as frozen whole blood, isolated PBMCs, or DNA extracted from either of those sample types. TCRbeta CDR3 regions were amplified from genomic DNA using the immunoSEQ Assay, a bias-controlled multiplex PCR. From the authors' description of their analysis: The number of nucleated cells in each sample was estimated from the amplification of reference gene primers within the assay. To quantify the absolute abundance of each unique TCRbeta CDR3 rearrangement, sequence reads were collapsed and filtered. Productive Simpson clonality was computed per sample as the square root of Simpson's diversity index over productive rearrangements. TCRdb limited this immuneACCESS table to in-frame rearrangements with V and J called. A share of clones is missing; checked studies link under half to unresolved V genes, and the rest is unexplained. Clonal size and the V and J genes are those of that table, whereas D and trimming came from the DNA. The sample contains some 260,000 clones, 88% of them found a single time. The ten largest clones capture around 2% of the sample.

On the study overall, not on this receptor specifically: Clinical and demographic metadata were provided uncurated, with the amount varying by source and participant.

Turning to this clone: This clone's antigen is unknown. No per-base quality is available; no much larger clone lies one base away.

The chain uses TRBV19 and TRBJ2-3, with 7 bases aligning to TRBD1. Sequenced material: peripheral blood. This TCR derives from a woman aged 40 to 50 who had recovered from COVID-19. The CDR3 region reads CASSTTGARTDTQYF. The base sequence is TGTGCCAGTAGTACCACAGGGGCCCGCACAGATACGCAGTATTTT. With all but the CDR3 taken from the reference TRBV19 and TRBJ2-3 genes, the full variable domain is: DGGITQSPKYLFRKEGQNVTLSCEQNLNHDAMYWYRQDPGQGLRLIYYSQIVNDFQKGDIAEGYSVSREKKESFPLTVTSAQKNPTAFYLCASSTTGARTDTQYFGPGTRLTVL.